The 2 T cell receptor beta chains given below trace back to one sample, sequenced in a study of beta chain features in type 1 diabetes. Sequenced material consisted of expressed TCRB transcripts (all of the isolated RNA was reverse transcribed). TCRdb's copy holds only in-frame clones and misses some; the assay was immunoSEQ multiplex PCR. Of 200,000 to 250,000 clones detected, around 15% appear once; the ten largest clones hold less than 0.09%. These TCRs' antigens remain unknown. Broader study findings: Shortening that was moderate but significant affected the TCRB CDR3s of Type 1 diabetes patients in all four CD4+ subsets.

Material for sequencing was naive CD4+ T cells from blood. The receptor set was obtained from a man aged 25 to 40 with type 1 diabetes.

The V gene is TRBV10-3, the J gene TRBJ2-4; D may match TRBD1 or TRBD2 (5 bases each). The length of the CDR3 is 14 residues. CDR1 and CDR2 (germline): ENHRY, SYGVKD. Trimming took 7 bases from V and 7 from J, leaving 17 bases between them. Here the CDR3 DNA reads TGTGCCATCATGGCTAGCCCTAAGGGGAACATTCAGTACTTC. It specifies CAIMASPKGNIQYF.

The chain joins TRBV29-1 to TRBJ1-1; D gene ambiguous. This CDR3 has 12 amino acids. The V gene's germline CDR1 is SQVTM and CDR2 ANQGSEA. V was pared by 0 bases and J by 3 bases, with 5 bases between. The CDR3 DNA follows: TGCAGCGTTGAAGACCCTGACACTGAAGCTTTCTTT. It is translated as CSVEDPDTEAFF.